This T cell receptor beta chain appears in the sequencing data of a study of T-cell memory formation after mild COVID-19. Background on the study: TCR clusters were mostly confined to one donor each. Study-level points and caveats: Researchers report contracting CD4+ clones mostly in CM and EM, with CD8+ clones in EMRA. What remained unconfirmed was the SARS-CoV-2 specificity of second-wave clones peaking on day 37.

cDNA libraries for TCR alpha and TCR beta, carrying sample barcodes and UMIs, came from 5'RACE with constant-segment primers. TCRdb redid the calling of the 5' RACE reads with MiXCR, one entry per CDR3 protein. The sample lists fewer than 450,000 distinct CDR3 sequences; around a fifth were seen once. The germline V gene has CDR1 SGHRS and CDR2 YFSETQ. V gave up 0 bases and J gave up 0 bases, with 9 bases separating them. The CDR3 consists of 15 residues. For this clonotype: Its specificity is unknown.

This clonotype was sampled from an adult woman who had mild COVID-19 (a few samples of this study predate the infection). Cell type and time point are not known. V and J are TRBV5-1 and TRBJ1-1; tentatively, D is TRBD1 (5 bases). The material sequenced was PBMCs or a T cell subset sorted from them (not recorded which). CDR3 amino acids: CASSLVGAVNTEAFF. The CDR3, as DNA: TGCGCCAGCAGCTTGGTTGGGGCAGTGAACACTGAAGCTTTCTTT.